The source of this T cell receptor beta chain is a study of a mutant IDH1 vaccine in newly diagnosed glioma (dated by TCRdb to about 2021). About the study as a whole: Patients were given eight vaccinations, in weeks 1, 3, 5, 7, 11, 15, 19 and 23, which matched visits V03 through V10. Vaccination started 4-6 weeks after radiotherapy alone, or was given together with temozolomide cycles in the groups whose treatment included chemotherapy. Of the roughly 31 treated patients, approximately 62% were male and around 40% were female, and the mean age was roughly 40 years. Before enrollment, patients had received standard therapy of radiotherapy alone, temozolomide alone, or radiochemotherapy with temozolomide; most received the combination. Six visits were used for peripheral blood collection: V03 (baseline), V05, V07, V10, V12 and V13. Longitudinal TCRB deep sequencing was performed for roughly 24 treated patients wherever samples were available for exploratory analyses. Overall study results and their limits: PBMC samples for TCRB deep sequencing were selected based on availability. Vaccine-induced immune responses across multiple MHC alleles were detected in 80% to 95% of patients. No apparent relationship was observed between pseudoprogression and alterations in the top peripheral T cell clonotypes detected by TCRB sequencing. The authors stated that sample limitations prevented analyses of patient blood samples from being reproduced.

To note about this clone: It has no known antigen specificity. No base quality information exists; no much larger clone differs at one position.

Cut back by 6 bases and 5 bases, the V and J ends lie 8 bases apart. CDR1 and CDR2 were assigned from the germline V gene as MDHEN and SYDVKM. Including the terminal cysteine and phenylalanine, the CDR3 comprises 12 residues. The DNA shown is the 36-base CDR3, in frame from base 1. The intended sense of this specimen's time point label: week 11, during vaccination. Each vaccine dose, consisting of 300 ug of a 20-mer mutant IDH1 peptide in Montanide, was administered subcutaneously with topical imiquimod. Donors had newly diagnosed WHO grade 3 or 4 IDH1-mutant astrocytomas with loss of nuclear ATRX. The samples were drawn from NOA16, a multicentre, single-arm, open-label phase I trial in Germany that tested a mutant IDH1 peptide vaccine in humans for the first time. The DNeasy Blood and Tissue Kit was used to extract genomic DNA from EDTA blood for TCRB sequencing. The library was generated by the immunoSEQ multiplex PCR assay. Rearranged TCR beta chain sequences were amplified using the hsTCRB Kit according to the manufacturer's protocol. Sequencing of TCRB libraries was carried out on an Illumina MiSeq. For the original study's pipeline: The kit vendor's proprietary platform handled demultiplexing, trimming and gene mapping. TCRdb took this table from immuneACCESS and kept in-frame rearrangements with V and J called. Such tables lack part of the clones; where checked against another copy, unresolved V genes explain under half of the gap, and the rest is unexplained. Clonal size and the V and J genes are those of that table, whereas D and trimming came from the DNA. This sample holds 95,000 to 120,000 clones; roughly 88% were observed only once. Under 0.8% of the sample goes to the ten largest clones.

The sequence was collected from a woman between 45 and 60 years old with glioma. Rearrangement joined TRBV28 to TRBJ1-5; the D gene cannot be named for sure. Sequencing was performed on PBMCs, taken from a glioma patient whose treatment included an IDH1 peptide vaccine. The nucleotide sequence reads TGTGCCAGCAGGCCGTCCCATCAGCCCCAGCATTTT. Its translation reads: CASRPSHQPQHF.